The subject of this entry is one T cell receptor beta chain. Its antigen remains unknown. This sample is part of a study of cytomegalovirus exposure and HLA in healthy donors. Study summary: Early release data held around 80 million unique TCRs from HLA-typed donors.

General study findings and limits: There were reportedly fewer N-insertions in an Asian-associated ancestry cluster than the roughly 670-donor mean, in a later analysis. There were 160 or so TCR beta chains listed as cytomegalovirus-associated.

Healthy bone marrow donors made up the donor group. Use of 60 Vbeta and 13 Jbeta primers characterized the PCR. The repertoire was sequenced with immunoSEQ multiplex PCR; TCRdb's copy has only in-frame clones and lacks some. The table has about 150,000 clones, 75% to 90% seen once. The CDR3 is 15 residues long. Per the germline V gene, CDR1 is MNHEY and CDR2 is SMNVEV (reference sequence). The V and J ends lost 5 bases and 4 bases respectively, with 15 bases between them. The clonotype originates from a man aged 30 to 45 in good health and CMV-seropositive. This chain connects TRBV27 to TRBJ1-5; weak D call: TRBD1 (5 bases). The specimen was PBMCs. The CDR3, as DNA: TGTGCCAGCAGTCCATACCAGGGTCAGAATCAGCCCCAGCATTTT. Its protein product is CASSPYQGQNQPQHF.